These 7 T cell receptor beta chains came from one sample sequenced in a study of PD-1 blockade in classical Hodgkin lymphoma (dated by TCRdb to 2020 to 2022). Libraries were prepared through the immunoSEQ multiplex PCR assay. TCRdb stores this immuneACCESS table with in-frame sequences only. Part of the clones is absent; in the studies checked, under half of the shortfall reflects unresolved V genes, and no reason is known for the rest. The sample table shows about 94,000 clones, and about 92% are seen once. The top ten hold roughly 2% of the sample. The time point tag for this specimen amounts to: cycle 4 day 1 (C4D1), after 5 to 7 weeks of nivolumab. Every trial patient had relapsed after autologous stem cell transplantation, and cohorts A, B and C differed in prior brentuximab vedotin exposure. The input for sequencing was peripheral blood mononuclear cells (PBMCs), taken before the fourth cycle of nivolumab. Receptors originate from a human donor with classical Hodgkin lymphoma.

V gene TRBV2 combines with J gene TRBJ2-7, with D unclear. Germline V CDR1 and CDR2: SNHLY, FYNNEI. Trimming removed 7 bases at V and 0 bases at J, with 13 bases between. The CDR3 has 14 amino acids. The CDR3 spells CASIRSASSYEQYF. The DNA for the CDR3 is TGTGCCAGCATTAGATCGGCTAGCTCCTACGAGCAGTACTTC.

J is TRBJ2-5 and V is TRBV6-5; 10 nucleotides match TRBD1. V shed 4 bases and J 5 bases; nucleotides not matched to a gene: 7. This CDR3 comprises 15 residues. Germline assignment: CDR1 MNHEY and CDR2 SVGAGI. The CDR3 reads CASSSPGQGRETQYF. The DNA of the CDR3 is TGTGCCAGCAGTTCTCCGGGACAGGGGCGGGAGACCCAGTACTTC.

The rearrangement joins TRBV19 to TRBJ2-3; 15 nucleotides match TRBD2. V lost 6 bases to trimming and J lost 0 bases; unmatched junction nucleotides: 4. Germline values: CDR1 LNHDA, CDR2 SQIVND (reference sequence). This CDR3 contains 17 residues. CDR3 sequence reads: CASSRGTSGGSTDTQYF. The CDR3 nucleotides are TGTGCCAGTAGCCGCGGGACTAGCGGGGGGAGCACAGATACGCAGTATTTT.

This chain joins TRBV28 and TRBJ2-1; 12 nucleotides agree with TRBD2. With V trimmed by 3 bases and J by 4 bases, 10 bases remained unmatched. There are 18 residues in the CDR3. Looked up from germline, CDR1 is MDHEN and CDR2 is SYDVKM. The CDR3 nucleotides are TGTGCCAGCAGTTTTTTGGCTAGCGGGAGGGCCGGATACAATGAGCAGTTCTTC. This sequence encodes CASSFLASGRAGYNEQFF.

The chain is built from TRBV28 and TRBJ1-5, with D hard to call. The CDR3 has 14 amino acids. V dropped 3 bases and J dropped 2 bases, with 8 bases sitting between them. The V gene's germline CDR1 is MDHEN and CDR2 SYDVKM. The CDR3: CASSFWGGNQPQHF. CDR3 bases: TGTGCCAGCAGTTTTTGGGGAGGCAATCAGCCCCAGCATTTT.

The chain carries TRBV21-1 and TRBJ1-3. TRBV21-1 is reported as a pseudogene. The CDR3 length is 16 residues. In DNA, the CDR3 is TGTGCCAGCAGCAAAGAAGGGACGGGGTCTGGAAACACCATATATTTT. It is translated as CASSKEGTGSGNTIYF.

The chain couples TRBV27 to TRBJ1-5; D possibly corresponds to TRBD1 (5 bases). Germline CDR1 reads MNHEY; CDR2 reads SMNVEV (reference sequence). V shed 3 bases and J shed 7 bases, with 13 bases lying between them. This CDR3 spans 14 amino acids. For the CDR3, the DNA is TGTGCCAGCAGTTTGGAGGGGAAGGGGCAGCCCCAGCATTTT. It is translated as CASSLEGKGQPQHF.